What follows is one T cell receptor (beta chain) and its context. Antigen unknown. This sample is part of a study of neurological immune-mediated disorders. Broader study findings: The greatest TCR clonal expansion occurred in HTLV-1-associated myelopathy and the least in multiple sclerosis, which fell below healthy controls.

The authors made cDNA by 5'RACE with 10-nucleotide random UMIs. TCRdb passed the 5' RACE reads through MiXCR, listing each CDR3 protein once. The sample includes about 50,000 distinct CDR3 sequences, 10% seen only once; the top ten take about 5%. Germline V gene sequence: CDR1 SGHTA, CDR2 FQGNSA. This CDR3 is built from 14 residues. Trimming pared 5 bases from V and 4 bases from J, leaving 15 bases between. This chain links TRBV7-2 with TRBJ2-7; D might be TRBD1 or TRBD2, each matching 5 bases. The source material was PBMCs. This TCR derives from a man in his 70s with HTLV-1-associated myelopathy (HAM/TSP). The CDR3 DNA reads TGTGCCAGCAGCGCCGAGGGGTATAGTTACGAGCAGTACTTC. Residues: CASSAEGYSYEQYF.